This T cell receptor (beta chain) was documented in a study of blood T cell repertoires in COVID-19. Study as a whole: Acute and convalescent COVID-19 specimens originated in the United States, Italy and Spain.

Patients in Seattle were enrolled during active infection, then followed longitudinally. This CDR3 is 17 amino acids long. Germline lookup yields CDR1 SGHRS and CDR2 YFSETQ. V lost 4 bases to trimming and J lost 1 base; unmatched junction nucleotides: 3. Authors' analysis steps: Estimates of nucleated cell counts were drawn from the amplification of reference gene primers. Using immunoSEQ multiplex PCR, the repertoire was profiled, and TCRdb retains in-frame clones only, with some absent. The V and J calls and clone size are taken from that table; D and trimming were inferred from the DNA. This repertoire shows a few hundred thousand clones, 85% to 90% found once; its top ten account for roughly 2.8%.

V is TRBV5-1 and J is TRBJ2-4; 15 nucleotides match TRBD2. The source material was peripheral blood. The source is a young woman with COVID-19, enrolled during active disease. CDR3 protein: CASSQGTSGRAKNIQYF. The DNA of the CDR3 is TGCGCCAGCAGCCAAGGGACTAGCGGGAGGGCCAAAAACATTCAGTACTTC.